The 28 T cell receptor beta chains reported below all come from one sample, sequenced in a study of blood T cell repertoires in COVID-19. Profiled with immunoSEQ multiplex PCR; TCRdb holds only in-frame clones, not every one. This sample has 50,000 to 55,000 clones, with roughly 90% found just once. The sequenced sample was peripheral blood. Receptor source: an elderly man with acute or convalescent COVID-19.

The CDR3 is CASSQGSGGPYEQYF. CDR3 nucleotides: TGCGCCAGCAGCCAGGGTAGCGGGGGACCCTACGAGCAGTACTTC. V is TRBV4-1 and J is TRBJ2-7, with 9 bases identical to TRBD2. Germline CDR1 reads MGHRA; CDR2 reads YSYEKL. The CDR3 has 15 amino acids. Unmatched junction bases numbered 5, after V lost 3 bases and J lost 2 bases.

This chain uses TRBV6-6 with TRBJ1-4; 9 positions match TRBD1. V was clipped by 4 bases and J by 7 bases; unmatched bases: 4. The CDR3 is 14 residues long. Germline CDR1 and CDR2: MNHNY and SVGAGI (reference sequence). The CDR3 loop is CASSSGTGFEKLFF. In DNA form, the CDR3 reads TGTGCCAGCAGTTCCGGGACAGGGTTTGAAAAACTGTTTTTT.

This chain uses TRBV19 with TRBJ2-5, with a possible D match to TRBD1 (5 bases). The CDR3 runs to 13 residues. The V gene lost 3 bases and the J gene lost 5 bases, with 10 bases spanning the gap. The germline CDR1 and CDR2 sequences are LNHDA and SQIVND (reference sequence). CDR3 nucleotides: TGTGCCAGTAGTATGGGTAGGGGTGAGACCCAGTACTTC. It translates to CASSMGRGETQYF.

The CDR3: CASSLGQAPNQPQHF. Here the CDR3 DNA reads TGTGCCAGCAGCTTAGGGCAGGCACCCAATCAGCCCCAGCATTTT. This chain joins TRBV7-2 and TRBJ1-5; D gene uncertain. Germline-derived CDR1 and CDR2 are SGHTA and FQGNSA. The CDR3 runs 15 residues. Trimming shortened V by 1 base and J by 3 bases, and 10 bases separated the two germline ends.

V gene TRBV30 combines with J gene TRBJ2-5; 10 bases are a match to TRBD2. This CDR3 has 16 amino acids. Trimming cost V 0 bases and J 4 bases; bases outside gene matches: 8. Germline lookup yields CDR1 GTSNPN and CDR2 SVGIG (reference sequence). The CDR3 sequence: CAWSVPAGGHGETQYF. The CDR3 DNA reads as TGTGCCTGGAGTGTACCAGCGGGGGGGCATGGAGAGACCCAGTACTTC. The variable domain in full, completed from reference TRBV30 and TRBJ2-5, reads SQTIHQWPATLVQPVGSPLSLECTVEGTSNPNLYWYRQAAGRGLQLLFYSVGIGQISSEVPQNLSASRPQDRQFILSSKKLLLSDSGFYLCAWSVPAGGHGETQYFGPGTRLLVL.

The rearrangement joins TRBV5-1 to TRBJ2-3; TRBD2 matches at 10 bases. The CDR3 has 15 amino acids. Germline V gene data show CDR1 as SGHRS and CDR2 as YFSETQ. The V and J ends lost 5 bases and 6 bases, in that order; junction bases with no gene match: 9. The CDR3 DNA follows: TGCGCCAGCAGAGAGCGGGGGGGCCCCGAGGATACGCAGTATTTT. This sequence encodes CASRERGGPEDTQYF.

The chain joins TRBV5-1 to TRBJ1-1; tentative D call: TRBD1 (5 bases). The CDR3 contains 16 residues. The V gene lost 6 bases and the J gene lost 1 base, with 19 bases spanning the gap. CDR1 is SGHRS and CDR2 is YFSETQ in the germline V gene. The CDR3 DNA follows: TGCGCCAGCACCCTGGGCCGGGGGGTGGGGAACACTGAAGCTTTCTTT. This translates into CASTLGRGVGNTEAFF. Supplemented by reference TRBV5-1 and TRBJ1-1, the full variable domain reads KAGVTQTPRYLIKTRGQQVTLSCSPISGHRSVSWYQQTPGQGLQFLFEYFSETQRNKGNFPGRFSGRQFSNSRSEMNVSTLELGDSALYLCASTLGRGVGNTEAFFGQGTRLTVV.

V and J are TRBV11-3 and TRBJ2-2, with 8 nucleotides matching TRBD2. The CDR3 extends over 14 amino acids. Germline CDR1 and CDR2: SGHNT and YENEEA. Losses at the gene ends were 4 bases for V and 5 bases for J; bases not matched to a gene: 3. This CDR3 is CASSSGGVTGELFF. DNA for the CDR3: TGTGCCAGCAGCTCGGGGGGGGTAACCGGGGAGCTGTTTTTT.

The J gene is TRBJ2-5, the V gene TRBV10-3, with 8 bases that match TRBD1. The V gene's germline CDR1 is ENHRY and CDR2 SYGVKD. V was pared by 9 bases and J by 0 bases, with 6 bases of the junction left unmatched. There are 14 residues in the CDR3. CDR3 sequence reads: CAIQRQGYQETQYF. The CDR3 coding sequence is TGTGCCATTCAAAGACAGGGGTACCAAGAGACCCAGTACTTC.

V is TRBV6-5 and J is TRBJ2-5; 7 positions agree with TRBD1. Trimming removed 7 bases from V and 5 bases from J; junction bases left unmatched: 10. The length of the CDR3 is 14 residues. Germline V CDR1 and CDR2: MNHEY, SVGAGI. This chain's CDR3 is CASTRGGRSETQYF. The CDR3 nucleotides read TGTGCCAGCACGCGAGGGGGCCGAAGCGAGACCCAGTACTTC.

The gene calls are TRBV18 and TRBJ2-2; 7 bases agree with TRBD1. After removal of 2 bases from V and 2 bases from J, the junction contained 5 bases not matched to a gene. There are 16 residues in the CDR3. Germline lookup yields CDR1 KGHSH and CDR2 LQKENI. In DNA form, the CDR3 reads TGTGCCAGCTCACCAAGTGGGACAGCTAACACCGGGGAGCTGTTTTTT. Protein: CASSPSGTANTGELFF. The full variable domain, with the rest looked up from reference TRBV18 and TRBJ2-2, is NAGVMQNPRHLVRRRGQEARLRCSPMKGHSHVYWYRQLPEEGLKFMVYLQKENIIDESGMPKERFSAEFPKEGPSILRIQQVVRGDSAAYFCASSPSGTANTGELFFGEGSRLTVL.

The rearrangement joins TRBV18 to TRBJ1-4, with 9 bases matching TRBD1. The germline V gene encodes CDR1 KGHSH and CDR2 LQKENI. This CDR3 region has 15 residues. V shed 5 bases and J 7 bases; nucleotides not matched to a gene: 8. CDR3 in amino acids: CASSVTGGDGEKLFF. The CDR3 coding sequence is TGTGCCAGCTCAGTAACAGGGGGCGACGGTGAAAAACTGTTTTTT.

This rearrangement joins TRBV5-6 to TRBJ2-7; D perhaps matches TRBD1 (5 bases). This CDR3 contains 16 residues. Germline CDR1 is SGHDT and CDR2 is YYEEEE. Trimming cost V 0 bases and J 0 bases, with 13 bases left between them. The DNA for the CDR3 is TGTGCCAGCAGCTTGGATCAGGCAGGGCTCTCCTACGAGCAGTACTTC. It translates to CASSLDQAGLSYEQYF.

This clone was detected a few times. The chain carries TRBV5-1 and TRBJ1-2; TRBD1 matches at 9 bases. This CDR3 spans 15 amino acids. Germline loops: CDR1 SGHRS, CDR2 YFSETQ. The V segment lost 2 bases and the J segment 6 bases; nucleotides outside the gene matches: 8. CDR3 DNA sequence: TGCGCCAGCAGCTTAGGACAGGGGTACGACCATGGCTACACCTTC. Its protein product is CASSLGQGYDHGYTF.

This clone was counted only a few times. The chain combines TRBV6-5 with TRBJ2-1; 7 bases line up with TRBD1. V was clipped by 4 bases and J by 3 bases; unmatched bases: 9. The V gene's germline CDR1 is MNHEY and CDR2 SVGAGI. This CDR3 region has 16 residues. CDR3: CASSSSTGQDYNEQFF. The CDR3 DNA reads TGTGCCAGCAGTTCCTCGACAGGGCAGGACTACAATGAGCAGTTCTTC.

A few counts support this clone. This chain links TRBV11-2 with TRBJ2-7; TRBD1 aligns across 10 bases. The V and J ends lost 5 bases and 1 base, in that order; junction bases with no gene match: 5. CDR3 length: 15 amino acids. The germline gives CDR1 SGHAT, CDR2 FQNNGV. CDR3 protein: CASSLTGQGSYEQYF. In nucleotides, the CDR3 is TGTGCCAGCAGCCTCACGGGACAGGGGTCCTACGAGCAGTACTTC.

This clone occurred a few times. The DNA of the CDR3 is TGTGCCAGCAGTTACGACATCTATAATTCACCCCTCCACTTT. Protein product: CASSYDIYNSPLHF. The rearrangement joins TRBV6-5 to TRBJ1-6; D gene unclear. The V gene lost 2 bases and the J gene lost 3 bases, with 5 bases spanning the gap. Germline values: CDR1 MNHEY, CDR2 SVGAGI. This CDR3 has 14 residues.

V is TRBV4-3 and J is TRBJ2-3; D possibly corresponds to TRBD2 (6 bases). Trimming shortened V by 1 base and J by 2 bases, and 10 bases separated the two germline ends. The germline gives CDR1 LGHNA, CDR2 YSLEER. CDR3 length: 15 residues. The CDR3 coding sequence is TGCGCCAGCAGCCAAGGACTAGATTACACAGATACGCAGTATTTT. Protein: CASSQGLDYTDTQYF.

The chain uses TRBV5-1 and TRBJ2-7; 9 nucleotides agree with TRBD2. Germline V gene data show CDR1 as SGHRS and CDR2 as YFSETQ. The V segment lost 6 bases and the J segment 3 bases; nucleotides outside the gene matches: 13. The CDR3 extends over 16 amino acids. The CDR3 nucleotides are TGCGCCAGCAATCCTCTCCGCGGGGGGGATTTCTACGAGCAGTACTTC. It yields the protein CASNPLRGGDFYEQYF. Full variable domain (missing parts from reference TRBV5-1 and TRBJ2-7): KAGVTQTPRYLIKTRGQQVTLSCSPISGHRSVSWYQQTPGQGLQFLFEYFSETQRNKGNFPGRFSGRQFSNSRSEMNVSTLELGDSALYLCASNPLRGGDFYEQYFGPGTRLTVT.

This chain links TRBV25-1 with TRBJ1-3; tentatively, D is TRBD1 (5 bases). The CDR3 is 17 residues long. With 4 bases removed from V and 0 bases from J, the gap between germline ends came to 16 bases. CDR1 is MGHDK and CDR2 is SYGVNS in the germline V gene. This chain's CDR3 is CASSGSFAGRSGNTIYF. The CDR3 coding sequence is TGTGCCAGCAGTGGATCGTTTGCAGGGCGCTCTGGAAACACCATATATTTT.

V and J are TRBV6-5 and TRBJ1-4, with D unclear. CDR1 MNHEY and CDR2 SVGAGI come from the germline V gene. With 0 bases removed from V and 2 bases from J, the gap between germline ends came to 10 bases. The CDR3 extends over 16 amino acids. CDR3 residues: CASSYSATETNEKLFF. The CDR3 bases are TGTGCCAGCAGTTACTCCGCTACAGAGACTAATGAAAAACTGTTTTTT.

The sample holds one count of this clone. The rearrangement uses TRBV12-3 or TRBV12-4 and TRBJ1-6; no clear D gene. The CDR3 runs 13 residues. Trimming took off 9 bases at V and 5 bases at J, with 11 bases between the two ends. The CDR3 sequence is CASWHSNNSPLHF. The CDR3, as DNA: TGTGCCAGTTGGCACAGCAATAATTCACCCCTCCACTTT.

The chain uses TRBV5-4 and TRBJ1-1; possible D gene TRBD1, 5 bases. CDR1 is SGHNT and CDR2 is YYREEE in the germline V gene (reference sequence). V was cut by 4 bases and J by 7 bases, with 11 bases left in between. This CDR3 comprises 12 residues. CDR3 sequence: CASSGAFGEAFF. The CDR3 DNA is TGTGCCAGCAGCGGGGCCTTCGGTGAAGCTTTCTTT. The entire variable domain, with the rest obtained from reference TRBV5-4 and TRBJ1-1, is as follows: ETGVTQSPTHLIKTRGQQVTLRCSSQSGHNTVSWYQQALGQGPQFIFQYYREEENGRGNFPPRFSGLQFPNYSSELNVNALELDDSALYLCASSGAFGEAFFGQGTRLTVV.

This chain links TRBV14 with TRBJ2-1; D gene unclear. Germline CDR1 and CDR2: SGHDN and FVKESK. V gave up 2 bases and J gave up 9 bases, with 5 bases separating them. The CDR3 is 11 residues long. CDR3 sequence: CASSQLLEQFF. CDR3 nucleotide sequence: TGTGCCAGCAGCCAATTACTTGAGCAGTTCTTC. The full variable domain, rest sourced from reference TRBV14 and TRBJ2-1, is EAGVTQFPSHSVIEKGQTVTLRCDPISGHDNLYWYRRVMGKEIKFLLHFVKESKQDESGMPNNRFLAERTGGTYSTLKVQPAELEDSGVYFCASSQLLEQFFGPGTRLTVL.

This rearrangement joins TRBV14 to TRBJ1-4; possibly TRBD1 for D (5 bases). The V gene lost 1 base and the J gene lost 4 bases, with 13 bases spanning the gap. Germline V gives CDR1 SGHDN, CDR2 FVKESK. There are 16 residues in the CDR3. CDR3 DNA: TGTGCCAGCAGCCAAGGGTCACAGGCCCTTAATGAAAAACTGTTTTTT. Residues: CASSQGSQALNEKLFF.

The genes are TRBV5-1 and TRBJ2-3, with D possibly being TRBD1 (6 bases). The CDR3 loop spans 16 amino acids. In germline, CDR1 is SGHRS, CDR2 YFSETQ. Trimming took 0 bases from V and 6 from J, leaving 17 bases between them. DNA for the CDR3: TGCGCCAGCAGCTTGGTTGTAAGACAGGTGGATGATACGCAGTATTTT. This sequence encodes CASSLVVRQVDDTQYF.

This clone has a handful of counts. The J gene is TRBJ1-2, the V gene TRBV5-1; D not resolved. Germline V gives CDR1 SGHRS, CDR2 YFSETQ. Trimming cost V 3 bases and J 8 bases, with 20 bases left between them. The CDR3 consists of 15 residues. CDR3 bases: TGCGCCAGCAGCTCCAGCGTCGGAAGCCGGCGAGGCTACACCTTC. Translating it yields CASSSSVGSRRGYTF.

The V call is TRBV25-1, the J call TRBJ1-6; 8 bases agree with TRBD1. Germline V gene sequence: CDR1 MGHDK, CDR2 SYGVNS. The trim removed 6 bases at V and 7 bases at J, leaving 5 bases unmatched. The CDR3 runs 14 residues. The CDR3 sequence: CASRPRGLNSPLHF. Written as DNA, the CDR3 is TGTGCCAGCAGACCCAGGGGGCTAAATTCACCCCTCCACTTT.